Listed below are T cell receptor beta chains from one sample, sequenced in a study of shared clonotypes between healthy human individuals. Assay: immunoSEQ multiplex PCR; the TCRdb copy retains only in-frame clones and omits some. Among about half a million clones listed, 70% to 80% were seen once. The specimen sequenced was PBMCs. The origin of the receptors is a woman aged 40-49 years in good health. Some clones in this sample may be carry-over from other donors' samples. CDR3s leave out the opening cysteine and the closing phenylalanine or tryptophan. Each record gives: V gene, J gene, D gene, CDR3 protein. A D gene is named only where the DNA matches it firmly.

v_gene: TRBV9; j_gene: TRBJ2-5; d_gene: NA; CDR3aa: ASSVGPVGQETQY
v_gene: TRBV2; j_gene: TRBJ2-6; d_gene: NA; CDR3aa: ASRLYDGISGANVLT
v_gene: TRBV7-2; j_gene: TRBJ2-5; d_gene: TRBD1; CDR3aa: ASSQDRVKETQY
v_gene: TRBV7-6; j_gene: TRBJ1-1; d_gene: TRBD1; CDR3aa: ASSPGTGTGTEAF
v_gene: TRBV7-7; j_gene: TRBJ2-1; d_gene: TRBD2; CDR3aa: ASSLGLADNNEQF
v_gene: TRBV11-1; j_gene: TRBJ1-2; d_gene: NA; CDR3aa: ASSPTDTYYGYT
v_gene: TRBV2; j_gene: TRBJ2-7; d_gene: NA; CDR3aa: ASTPGGVYEQY
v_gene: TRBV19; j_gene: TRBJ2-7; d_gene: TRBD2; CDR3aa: ASSIASGGLYEQY
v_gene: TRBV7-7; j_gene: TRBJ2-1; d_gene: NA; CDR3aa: ASSPILGIGTGEQF
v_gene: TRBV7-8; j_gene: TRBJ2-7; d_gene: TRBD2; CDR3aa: ASSSLGLAGGLRLEQY
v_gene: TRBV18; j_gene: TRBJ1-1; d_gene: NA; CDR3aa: ASLRDYDTEAF
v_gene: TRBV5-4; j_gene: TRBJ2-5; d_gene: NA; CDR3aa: ASSLDGDASVETQY
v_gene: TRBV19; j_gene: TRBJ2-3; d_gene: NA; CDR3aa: ASSPQMGLDTQY
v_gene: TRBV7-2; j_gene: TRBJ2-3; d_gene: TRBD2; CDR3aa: ASSLVAGPDTQY
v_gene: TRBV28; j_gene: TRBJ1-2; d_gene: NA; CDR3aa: ASSVGNYGYT
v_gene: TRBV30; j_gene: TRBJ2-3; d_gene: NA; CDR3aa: AWSGGFTSTDTQY
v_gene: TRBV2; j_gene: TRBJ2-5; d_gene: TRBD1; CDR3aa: ASSDLDRGQETQY
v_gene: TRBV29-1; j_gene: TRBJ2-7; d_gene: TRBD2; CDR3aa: SVARGTYEQY
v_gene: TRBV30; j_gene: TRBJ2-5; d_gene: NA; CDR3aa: AWSVGSETQY
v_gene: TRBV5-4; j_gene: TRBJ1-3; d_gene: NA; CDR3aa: ASSLQGAGNTIY
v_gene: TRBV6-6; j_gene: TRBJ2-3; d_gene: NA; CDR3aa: ASRDVGQTDTQY
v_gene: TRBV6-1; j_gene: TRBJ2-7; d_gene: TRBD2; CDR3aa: ASRAYSSGSYEQY
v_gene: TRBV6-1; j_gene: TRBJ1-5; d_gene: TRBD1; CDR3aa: ASRGGQGIYQPQH
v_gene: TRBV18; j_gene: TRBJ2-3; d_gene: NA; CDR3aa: ASSPPGGERDTQY
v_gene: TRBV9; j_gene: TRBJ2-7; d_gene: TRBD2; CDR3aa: ASSAGLAGNEQY
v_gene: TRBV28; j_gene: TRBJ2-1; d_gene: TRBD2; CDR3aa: ASSQPGTSGINNEQF
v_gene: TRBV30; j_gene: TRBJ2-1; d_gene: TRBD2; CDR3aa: AWSGGRSSYNEQF
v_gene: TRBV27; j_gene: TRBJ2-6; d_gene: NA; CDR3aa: ARHETTSGANVLT
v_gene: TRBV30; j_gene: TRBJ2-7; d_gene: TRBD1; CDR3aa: AWREQGEQY
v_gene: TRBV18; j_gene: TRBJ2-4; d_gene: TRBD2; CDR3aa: ASHPTSGNIQY
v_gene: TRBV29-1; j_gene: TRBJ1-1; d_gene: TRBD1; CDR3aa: SVGQGTNTEAF
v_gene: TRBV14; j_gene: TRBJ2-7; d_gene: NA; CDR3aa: ASSQVGLGDEQY
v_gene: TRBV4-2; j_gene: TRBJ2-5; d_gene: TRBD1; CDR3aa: ASSQAMGTGRETQY
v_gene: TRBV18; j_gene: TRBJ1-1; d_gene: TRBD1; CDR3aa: ASSPTGGTEAF
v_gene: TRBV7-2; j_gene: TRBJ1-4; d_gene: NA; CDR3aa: ASSLGTREKLF
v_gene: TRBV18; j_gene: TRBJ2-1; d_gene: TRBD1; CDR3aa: ASSPLQGVEQF
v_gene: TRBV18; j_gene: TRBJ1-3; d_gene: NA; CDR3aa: ASSPAPESSGNTIY
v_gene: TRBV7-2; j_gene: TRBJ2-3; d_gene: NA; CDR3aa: ASSLAIHTDTQY
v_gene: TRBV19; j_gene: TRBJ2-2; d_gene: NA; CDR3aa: ASSMTGRTGELF
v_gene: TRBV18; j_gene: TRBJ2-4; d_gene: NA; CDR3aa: ASSPVGAIQY
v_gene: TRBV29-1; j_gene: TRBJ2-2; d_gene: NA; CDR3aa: SVERTRGSNTGELF
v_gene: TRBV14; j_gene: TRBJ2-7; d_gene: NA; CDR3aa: ASSQDVEQY
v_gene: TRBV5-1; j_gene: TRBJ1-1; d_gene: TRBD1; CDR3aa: ASRRDSPGTEAF
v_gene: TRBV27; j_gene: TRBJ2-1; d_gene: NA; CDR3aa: ASSASRNEQF
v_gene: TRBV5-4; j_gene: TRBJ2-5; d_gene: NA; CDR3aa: AVRQALQETQY
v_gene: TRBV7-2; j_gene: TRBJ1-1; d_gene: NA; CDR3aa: ASSPGRNTEAF
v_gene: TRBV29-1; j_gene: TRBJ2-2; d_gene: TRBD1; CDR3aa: SVNRGGTGELF
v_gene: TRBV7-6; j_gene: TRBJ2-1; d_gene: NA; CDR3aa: ASSYIFSDEQF
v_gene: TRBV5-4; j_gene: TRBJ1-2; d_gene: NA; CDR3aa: ASSPDWGGYGYT
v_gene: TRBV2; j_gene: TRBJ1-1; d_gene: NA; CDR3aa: ASRYSPNTEAF
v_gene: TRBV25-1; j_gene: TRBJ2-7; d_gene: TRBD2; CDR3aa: ASSASGAGGRQY
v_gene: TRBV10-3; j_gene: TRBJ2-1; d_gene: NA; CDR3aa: AISESRGGYNEQF
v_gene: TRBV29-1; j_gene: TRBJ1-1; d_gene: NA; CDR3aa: SVGSGILRAYTEAF
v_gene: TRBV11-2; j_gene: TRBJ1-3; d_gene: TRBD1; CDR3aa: ASSPNTLRGPSGNTIY
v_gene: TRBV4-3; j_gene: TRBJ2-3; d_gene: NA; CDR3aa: ASSQGGIGGIHADTQY
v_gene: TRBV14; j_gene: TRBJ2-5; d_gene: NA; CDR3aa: ASSPRRGETQY
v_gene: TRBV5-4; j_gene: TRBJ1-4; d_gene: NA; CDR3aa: ASSRSDGANEKLF
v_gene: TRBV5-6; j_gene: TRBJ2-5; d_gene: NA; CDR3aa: ASSLVGTPNEETQY
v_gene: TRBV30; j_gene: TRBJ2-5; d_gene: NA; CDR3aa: AWDFGGPQETQY